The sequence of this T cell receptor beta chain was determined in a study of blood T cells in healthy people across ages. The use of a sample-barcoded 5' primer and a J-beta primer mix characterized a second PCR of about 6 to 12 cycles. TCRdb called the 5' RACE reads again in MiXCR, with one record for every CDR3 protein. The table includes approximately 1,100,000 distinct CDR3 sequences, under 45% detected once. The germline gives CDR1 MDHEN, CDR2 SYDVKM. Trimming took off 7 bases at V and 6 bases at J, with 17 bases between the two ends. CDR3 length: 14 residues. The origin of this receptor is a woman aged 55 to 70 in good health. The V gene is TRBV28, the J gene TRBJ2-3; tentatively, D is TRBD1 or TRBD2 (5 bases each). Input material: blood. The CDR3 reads CASTPWGKGDTQYF. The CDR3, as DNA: TGTGCCAGCACCCCGTGGGGGAAGGGGGATACGCAGTATTTT. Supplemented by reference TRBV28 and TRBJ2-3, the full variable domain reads DVKVTQSSRYLVKRTGEKVFLECVQDMDHENMFWYRQDPGLGLRLIYFSYDVKMKEKGDIPEGYSVSREKKERFSLILESASTNQTSMYLCASTPWGKGDTQYFGPGTRLTVL.